The clone carrying this T cell receptor beta chain occurred a few times. TCRdb itself ran the 5' RACE reads through MiXCR, one entry per CDR3 protein. The table lists about 630,000 distinct CDR3 sequences, 9% to 15% of them singletons, with about 16% in the top ten. The V gene lost 6 bases and the J gene lost 0 bases, with 12 bases spanning the gap. This CDR3 is built from 15 residues. The data were obtained in a study of T cells after yellow fever vaccination. Whole-study context: Researchers used SMART-Seq v4 Ultra Low Input to prepare fractions that had low cell numbers.

The chain has TRBV12-3 or TRBV12-4 and TRBJ2-4; D is ambiguous. Sequenced material: PBMCs, taken on the day of the yellow fever booster vaccination. The clonotype was recovered from a man between 25 and 39 years old who received the YFV17D yellow fever vaccine. The CDR3 DNA follows: TGTGCCAGCAGCCTTGATGGTATAGCCAAAAACATTCAGTACTTC. It specifies CASSLDGIAKNIQYF.